This passage covers 10 T cell receptor beta chains from one sample sequenced in a study of identical twins. TCRdb reanalysed the 5' RACE reads using MiXCR and keeps one entry per CDR3 protein. Of around 100,000 distinct CDR3 sequences in the sample, 5.9% were seen once. Sequenced input: memory T cells sorted from blood. The receptors were sampled from a woman aged 45-65 years in good health.

This clonotype was seen many times. The chain couples TRBV6-5 to TRBJ1-3, with D possibly being TRBD1 (6 bases). The CDR3 runs 16 residues. Germline V gene sequence: CDR1 MNHEY, CDR2 SVGAGI. Trimming removed 6 bases at V and 0 bases at J, with 15 bases between. CDR3 in amino acids: CASSRQGQSSGNTIYF. The CDR3 DNA sequence: TGTGCCAGCAGCCGGCAGGGGCAGAGCTCTGGAAACACCATATATTTT.

About this clonotype: Just one base apart from a much larger clone, this may be a read error. The chain carries TRBV6-6 and TRBJ2-5; TRBD2 aligns across 7 bases. The CDR3 runs to 14 residues. J lost 4 bases, V lost 8 bases, and 10 bases had no gene match. The V gene's germline CDR1 is MNHNY and CDR2 SVGAGI (reference sequence). The CDR3 DNA reads TGTGCCAGCGGGCCAGGCGGGGGTGGAGAGACCCAGTACTTC. Translated, it gives CASGPGGGGETQYF.

At least ten counts were recorded for this clonotype. The J gene is TRBJ2-1, the V gene TRBV5-1; 7 bases agree with TRBD2. CDR3 length equals 20 residues. The junction had 25 bases not matched to a gene; V was cut back by 4 bases and J by 6 bases. The germline V gene encodes CDR1 SGHRS and CDR2 YFSETQ. As DNA, the CDR3 is TGCGCCAGCAGCCCCTACAAACGGCCAGCGGGAACCACTGAGACCAATGAGCAGTTCTTC. It translates to CASSPYKRPAGTTETNEQFF.

The chain recombines TRBV11-2 with TRBJ2-7; D call uncertain. V was trimmed by 1 base and J by 3 bases, leaving 4 bases between them. Germline assignment: CDR1 SGHAT and CDR2 FQNNGV. The CDR3 runs 12 residues. The CDR3 region is CASSLVVYEQYF. The CDR3 DNA reads TGTGCCAGCAGCTTAGTAGTCTACGAGCAGTACTTC. Complete variable domain (other parts from reference TRBV11-2 and TRBJ2-7): EAGVAQSPRYKIIEKRQSVAFWCNPISGHATLYWYQQILGQGPKLLIQFQNNGVVDDSQLPKDRFSAERLKGVDSTLKIQPAKLEDSAVYLCASSLVVYEQYFGPGTRLTVT.

This clonotype turned up a few times. V and J are TRBV5-5 and TRBJ1-1; D is uncertain. The V end was cut by 4 bases, the J end by 1 base, with 11 bases between. The CDR3 runs to 14 residues. The germline V gene has CDR1 SGHKS and CDR2 YYEKEE (reference sequence). This chain's CDR3 is CASSKGWENTEAFF. The CDR3 DNA is TGTGCCAGCAGCAAAGGGTGGGAGAACACTGAAGCTTTCTTT. The full variable domain, its missing parts supplied by reference TRBV5-5 and TRBJ1-1, is DAGVTQSPTHLIKTRGQQVTLRCSPISGHKSVSWYQQVLGQGPQFIFQYYEKEERGRGNFPDRFSARQFPNYSSELNVNALLLGDSALYLCASSKGWENTEAFFGQGTRLTVV.

This clonotype came up a few times. V gene TRBV15 combines with J gene TRBJ1-5; D unresolved. The germline V gene has CDR1 LNHNV and CDR2 YYDKDF (reference sequence). Trimming removed 4 bases at V and 6 bases at J, with 16 bases between. The CDR3 has 15 amino acids. The CDR3 spells CATSKEGSNSQPQHF. CDR3 nucleotides: TGTGCCACCAGCAAAGAGGGTTCCAACAGTCAGCCCCAGCATTTT.

The CDR3 spells CASKPSLAGGPGGELFF. As DNA, the CDR3 is TGTGCCAGTAAACCGAGTCTAGCGGGAGGGCCCGGCGGGGAGCTGTTTTTT. The chain links TRBV27 to TRBJ2-2; 12 bases fit TRBD2. CDR3 length: 17 residues. Unmatched junction bases numbered 15, after V lost 9 bases and J lost 7 bases. Germline V gives CDR1 MNHEY, CDR2 SMNVEV (reference sequence).

This clonotype was recorded a few times. The chain uses TRBV10-2 and TRBJ2-7; D remains ambiguous. This CDR3 is 11 amino acids long. CDR1 and CDR2 (germline): WSHSY, SAAADI. The V gene lost 4 bases and the J gene lost 1 base, with 2 bases spanning the gap. This chain's CDR3 is CASSGSYEQYF. The DNA for the CDR3 is TGCGCCAGCAGTGGGTCCTACGAGCAGTACTTC.

The chain carries TRBV20-1 and TRBJ1-1; D gene unclear. Germline V gene data show CDR1 as DFQATT and CDR2 as SNEGSKA (reference sequence). This CDR3 is built from 13 residues. Trimming removed 1 base at V and 1 base at J, with 7 bases between. CDR3 in DNA: TGCAGTGCTAGAGTAACATCGAACACTGAAGCTTTCTTT. It codes for CSARVTSNTEAFF.

The rearrangement uses TRBV7-8 and TRBJ2-5, with a weak D call TRBD1 (6 bases). Deletions cut 3 bases from V and 3 bases from J, with 14 bases between. CDR1 is SGHVS, CDR2 FQNEAQ, per germline. The CDR3 contains 15 residues. The chain's CDR3 is CASSFTGIPKETQYF. The CDR3 DNA sequence: TGTGCCAGCAGCTTTACAGGGATCCCAAAAGAGACCCAGTACTTC.